This is a list of T cell receptor beta chains from one sample in a study of T cells in Graves' hyperthyroidism and ophthalmopathy. Each CDR3 protein is one row after TCRdb ran MiXCR on the multiplex PCR reads. Among about 690,000 distinct CDR3 sequences listed, approximately 15% were seen once. Sequencing was done on a sample of blood. All receptors derive from a man in his forties or fifties with Graves' hyperthyroidism. Both conserved end residues are part of each CDR3. The order of the fields is V gene, J gene, clone size, D gene, CDR3 protein, CDR3 DNA. D genes are given only for firm matches. Clone size is not always given. Where it is, it says once, few, many or a class for expanded clones.

V: TRBV7-9
J: TRBJ2-3
size: .
D: TRBD2
CDR3: CASSLVGGAVSTDTQYF
DNA: TGTGCCAGCAGCTTAGTGGGAGGGGCTGTATCCACAGATACGCAGTATTTT

V: TRBV11-1
J: TRBJ2-7
size: many
D: .
CDR3: CASSLPYLGGEGYTYEQYF
DNA: TGTGCCAGCAGCTTACCGTACCTCGGAGGGGAAGGGTATACCTACGAGCAGTACTTC

V: TRBV7-2
J: TRBJ2-2
size: many
D: TRBD2
CDR3: CASSQGLDNLPGELFF
DNA: TGTGCCAGCAGCCAGGGACTAGATAACCTCCCAGGGGAGCTGTTTTTT

V: TRBV10-1
J: TRBJ2-3
size: .
D: .
CDR3: CASSEGGYTDTQYF
DNA: TGCGCCAGCAGTGAGGGGGGATACACAGATACGCAGTATTTT

V: TRBV18
J: TRBJ1-1
size: many
D: TRBD1
CDR3: CASSPSTGGYTEAFF
DNA: TGTGCCAGCTCACCATCAACAGGGGGCTACACTGAAGCTTTCTTT

V: TRBV27
J: TRBJ2-6
size: many
D: TRBD1
CDR3: CASSLSSPDRGVSGANVLTF
DNA: TGTGCCAGCAGTTTATCCTCGCCCGACAGGGGAGTTTCGGGGGCCAACGTCCTGACTTTC

V: TRBV20-1
J: TRBJ1-3
size: few
D: TRBD1
CDR3: CSAREGARNTIYF
DNA: TGCAGTGCTAGGGAGGGGGCTCGGAACACCATATATTTT

V: TRBV12-3/TRBV12-4
J: TRBJ2-5
size: many
D: .
CDR3: CASRRNTAGETQYF
DNA: TGTGCCAGCAGACGGAACACGGCAGGCGAGACCCAGTACTTC

V: TRBV5-1
J: TRBJ2-7
size: few
D: .
CDR3: CASSGSGSVYEQYF
DNA: TGCGCCAGCAGCGGCTCCGGGAGCGTCTACGAGCAGTACTTC

V: TRBV7-6
J: TRBJ2-1
size: many
D: TRBD2
CDR3: CASSSSWGLVYNEQFF
DNA: TGTGCCAGCAGCTCCTCGTGGGGACTAGTCTACAATGAGCAGTTCTTC

V: TRBV19
J: TRBJ2-1
size: many
D: TRBD2
CDR3: CASSIGRLAGRNEQFF
DNA: TGTGCCAGTAGTATTGGAAGACTAGCGGGACGGAATGAGCAGTTCTTC

V: TRBV24-1
J: TRBJ1-2
size: many
D: .
CDR3: CATSDPDGFVGYTF
DNA: TGTGCCACCAGTGACCCGGACGGCTTTGTTGGCTACACCTTC

V: TRBV30
J: TRBJ2-7
size: many
D: TRBD1
CDR3: CAWSTGGFNEQYF
DNA: TGTGCCTGGAGTACAGGGGGCTTCAACGAGCAGTACTTC

V: TRBV20-1
J: TRBJ2-5
size: many
D: .
CDR3: CSARGQRVTGTGETQYF
DNA: TGCAGTGCTAGAGGCCAACGTGTGACAGGAACGGGGGAGACCCAGTACTTC

V: TRBV13
J: TRBJ1-1
size: few
D: TRBD1
CDR3: CASSFGQGGVATEAFF
DNA: TGTGCCAGCAGCTTCGGACAGGGAGGGGTCGCCACTGAAGCTTTCTTT

V: TRBV5-1
J: TRBJ2-1
size: .
D: TRBD2
CDR3: CASSPGTSGITGNEQFF
DNA: TGCGCCAGCAGCCCTGGGACTAGCGGGATCACGGGGAATGAGCAGTTCTTC

V: TRBV7-9
J: TRBJ2-1
size: .
D: .
CDR3: CASSFSDLGLRYNEQFF
DNA: TGTGCCAGCAGCTTTAGTGACTTGGGCCTTCGCTACAATGAGCAGTTCTTC

V: TRBV2
J: TRBJ2-3
size: many
D: .
CDR3: CASRGGVFTDTQYF
DNA: TGTGCCAGCAGGGGGGGAGTGTTCACAGATACGCAGTATTTT

V: TRBV6-5
J: TRBJ2-7
size: many
D: .
CDR3: CASSYSGNTYEQYF
DNA: TGTGCCAGCAGTTACTCGGGGAATACCTACGAGCAGTACTTC

V: TRBV12-3/TRBV12-4
J: TRBJ2-7
size: few
D: TRBD2
CDR3: CASRLAGAAEQYF
DNA: TGTGCCAGCAGACTAGCGGGAGCGGCCGAGCAGTACTTC

V: TRBV7-9
J: TRBJ2-7
size: few
D: TRBD1
CDR3: CASSLAGDRGGEQYF
DNA: TGTGCCAGCAGCTTAGCGGGTGACAGGGGGGGTGAGCAGTACTTC

V: TRBV30
J: TRBJ1-2
size: .
D: .
CDR3: CVWSEQGVDGYTF
DNA: TGTGTCTGGAGTGAACAGGGTGTGGATGGCTACACCTTC

V: TRBV6-2/TRBV6-3
J: TRBJ1-2
size: many
D: .
CDR3: CASSYRGTYGYTF
DNA: TGTGCCAGCAGTTACCGGGGGACCTATGGCTACACCTTC

V: TRBV7-9
J: TRBJ1-1
size: .
D: .
CDR3: CASRSRRGIRTNTEAFF
DNA: TGTGCCAGCAGATCCAGAAGGGGCATTCGGACGAACACTGAAGCTTTCTTT

V: TRBV29-1
J: TRBJ2-7
size: many
D: TRBD2
CDR3: CSVELAGTSGSYEQYF
DNA: TGCAGCGTTGAATTGGCCGGGACTAGCGGGAGTTACGAGCAGTACTTC

V: TRBV12-3/TRBV12-4
J: TRBJ2-3
size: .
D: TRBD2
CDR3: CASRPPGGRYTDTQYF
DNA: TGTGCCAGCAGACCCCCGGGCGGGAGATACACAGATACGCAGTATTTT

V: TRBV6-2/TRBV6-3
J: TRBJ1-4
size: many
D: .
CDR3: CASSYRSGRGRAGATNEKLFF
DNA: TGTGCCAGCAGTTACCGATCGGGCAGGGGACGCGCCGGGGCAACTAATGAAAAACTGTTTTTT

V: TRBV5-1
J: TRBJ1-2
size: many
D: TRBD1
CDR3: CASSRGQNLYGYTF
DNA: TGCGCCAGCAGCCGGGGACAGAACCTTTATGGCTACACCTTC

V: TRBV28
J: TRBJ2-7
size: many
D: .
CDR3: CASSFKEQYF
DNA: TGTGCCAGCAGTTTCAAAGAGCAGTACTTC

V: TRBV28
J: TRBJ2-7
size: many
D: .
CDR3: CASNPDSPSYEQYF
DNA: TGTGCCAGCAACCCGGACAGCCCCTCCTACGAGCAGTACTTC

V: TRBV3-1
J: TRBJ2-1
size: many
D: TRBD2
CDR3: CASSLSASGKSEQFF
DNA: TGTGCCAGCAGCCTCTCGGCTAGCGGGAAGAGTGAGCAGTTCTTC

V: TRBV5-1
J: TRBJ2-7
size: many
D: TRBD1
CDR3: CASSSGQGAHEQYF
DNA: TGCGCCAGCAGCTCAGGACAGGGGGCCCACGAGCAGTACTTC

V: TRBV10-3
J: TRBJ2-1
size: many
D: TRBD2
CDR3: CAISEIRREGPFEQFF
DNA: TGTGCCATCAGTGAGATTAGACGGGAGGGCCCCTTTGAGCAGTTCTTC

V: TRBV11-2
J: TRBJ2-2
size: .
D: TRBD1
CDR3: CASSLGAGTGMSGELFF
DNA: TGTGCCAGCAGCTTAGGGGCCGGGACAGGGATGTCCGGGGAGCTGTTTTTT

V: TRBV5-1
J: TRBJ2-2
size: .
D: .
CDR3: CASSLNPTGELFF
DNA: TGCGCCAGCAGCTTGAACCCCACCGGGGAGCTGTTTTTT

V: TRBV7-6
J: TRBJ1-3
size: few
D: .
CDR3: CASSPDVPGNTIYF
DNA: TGTGCCAGCAGCCCGGACGTACCTGGAAACACCATATATTTT

V: TRBV7-9
J: TRBJ1-1
size: .
D: .
CDR3: CASSLRGDGTEAFF
DNA: TGTGCCAGCAGCTTACGCGGGGACGGTACTGAAGCTTTCTTT

V: TRBV19
J: TRBJ1-5
size: many
D: .
CDR3: CASSTAGGNQPQHF
DNA: TGTGCCAGTAGTACGGCAGGCGGCAATCAGCCCCAGCATTTT

V: TRBV3-1
J: TRBJ2-7
size: few
D: .
CDR3: CASSPRESRTYEQYF
DNA: TGTGCCAGCAGCCCCCGGGAGTCCCGAACCTACGAGCAGTACTTC